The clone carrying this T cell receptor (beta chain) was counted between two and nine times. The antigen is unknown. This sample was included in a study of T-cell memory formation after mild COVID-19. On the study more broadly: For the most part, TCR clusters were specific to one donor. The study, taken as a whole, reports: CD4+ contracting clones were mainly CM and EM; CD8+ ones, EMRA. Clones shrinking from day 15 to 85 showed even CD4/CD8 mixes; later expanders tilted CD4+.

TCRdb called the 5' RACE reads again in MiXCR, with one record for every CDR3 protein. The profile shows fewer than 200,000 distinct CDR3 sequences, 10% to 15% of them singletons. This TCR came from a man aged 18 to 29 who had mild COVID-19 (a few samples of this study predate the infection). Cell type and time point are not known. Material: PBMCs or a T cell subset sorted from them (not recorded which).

CDR3 region: CASSPPGQGPETQYF. For the CDR3, the DNA is TGTGCCAGCTCGCCCCCGGGACAAGGGCCAGAGACCCAGTACTTC. The rearrangement uses TRBV18 and TRBJ2-5, with D tentatively TRBD1 (6 bases). V was clipped by 6 bases and J by 4 bases, with 18 bases between them. This CDR3 spans 15 amino acids. The V gene's germline CDR1 is KGHSH and CDR2 LQKENI.